What follows are 10 T cell receptor beta chains derived from one specimen sequenced in a study of cytomegalovirus exposure and HLA in healthy donors. Sequencing used immunoSEQ multiplex PCR; TCRdb keeps in-frame clones, though not all of them. The data show approximately 62,000 clones, with 92% seen just once and 1.3% held by the top ten. Specimen: PBMCs. Receptor source: a woman between 18 and 29 years old in good health and CMV-seronegative.

This clone was seen a handful of times. The chain carries TRBV28 and TRBJ2-1, with 9 bases aligning to TRBD2. Germline assignment: CDR1 MDHEN and CDR2 SYDVKM. The CDR3 is made up of 13 amino acids. CDR3 residues: CAIRGGGRGEQFF. CDR3 sequence (DNA): TGTGCTATAAGAGGTGGCGGGAGGGGAGAGCAGTTCTTC.

This chain uses TRBV2 with TRBJ1-2; D is ambiguous. The CDR3 is 13 residues long. V gave up 4 bases and J gave up 8 bases, with 14 bases separating them. Germline V CDR1 and CDR2: SNHLY, FYNNEI. The CDR3 sequence: CASSGTVVTGYTF. The CDR3 bases are TGTGCCAGCAGTGGAACAGTGGTGACCGGCTACACCTTC.

The chain is built from TRBV6-1 and TRBJ2-1; 8 nucleotides agree with TRBD1. V shed 6 bases and J 3 bases; nucleotides not matched to a gene: 4. The CDR3 has 14 amino acids. The germline V gene has CDR1 MNHNS and CDR2 SASEGT. DNA of the CDR3: TGTGCCAGCAGCGAGGGACAGGACTACAATGAGCAGTTCTTC. Its protein is CASSEGQDYNEQFF.

V is TRBV2 and J is TRBJ2-3, with TRBD2 matching 8 bases. The V and J ends lost 6 bases and 3 bases, in that order; junction bases with no gene match: 2. Germline CDR1 SNHLY, CDR2 FYNNEI. The CDR3 extends over 13 amino acids. The CDR3 loop reads CASRGGGTDTQYF. The CDR3 DNA reads as TGTGCCAGCAGGGGCGGGGGGACAGATACGCAGTATTTT.

This clone was recorded once. V and J are TRBV19 and TRBJ2-2; tentative D call: TRBD1 (5 bases). The germline V gene encodes CDR1 LNHDA and CDR2 SQIVND (reference sequence). V was shortened by 1 base and J by 6 bases, with 15 bases between the two germline ends. There are 16 residues in the CDR3. The CDR3 sequence is CASSIVGIRGAGELFF. The DNA for the CDR3 is TGTGCCAGTAGTATAGTAGGGATTAGGGGTGCCGGGGAGCTGTTTTTT.

The chain has TRBV18 and TRBJ2-7; 11 bases agree with TRBD1. The trim removed 4 bases at V and 1 base at J, leaving 3 bases unmatched. The V gene's germline CDR1 is KGHSH and CDR2 LQKENI. This CDR3 spans 15 amino acids. DNA of the CDR3: TGTGCCAGCTCACTTGGGACAGGGGGGTCCTACGAGCAGTACTTC. Protein sequence: CASSLGTGGSYEQYF.

The rearrangement uses TRBV25-1 and TRBJ1-1; possibly TRBD1 for D (5 bases). The CDR3 totals 13 residues. Between the trimmed V and J ends, which lost 11 bases and 1 base, there was a span of 14 bases. Germline V CDR1 and CDR2: MGHDK, SYGVNS. CDR3 sequence reads: CAVYRQENTEAFF. The CDR3 DNA is TGTGCCGTCTACAGGCAGGAGAACACTGAAGCTTTCTTT.

The V gene is TRBV7-9, the J gene TRBJ1-2; TRBD1 matches 8 bases. This CDR3 has 13 amino acids. The germline gives CDR1 SEHNR, CDR2 FQNEAQ (reference sequence). With 3 bases clipped from V and 5 bases from J, the junction kept 2 bases outside the gene matches. The CDR3 sequence: CASSFGQGYGYTF. The CDR3 DNA follows: TGTGCCAGCAGCTTTGGACAGGGATATGGCTACACCTTC.

V is TRBV7-2 and J is TRBJ2-5; TRBD2 is a possible D gene (5 bases). Germline V gives CDR1 SGHTA, CDR2 FQGNSA. The CDR3 has 12 residues. V was cut by 10 bases and J by 5 bases, with 14 bases left in between. CDR3 sequence (DNA): TGTGCCACACGGATGCGGGCGGAGACCCAGTACTTC. Encoded protein: CATRMRAETQYF.

This chain links TRBV28 with TRBJ1-3; D gene ambiguous. V was shortened by 4 bases and J by 0 bases, with 7 bases between the two germline ends. The CDR3 loop spans 14 amino acids. Germline V gives CDR1 MDHEN, CDR2 SYDVKM. In nucleotides, the CDR3 is TGTGCCAGCAGTTGGTCCGGCTCTGGAAACACCATATATTTT. Protein: CASSWSGSGNTIYF.